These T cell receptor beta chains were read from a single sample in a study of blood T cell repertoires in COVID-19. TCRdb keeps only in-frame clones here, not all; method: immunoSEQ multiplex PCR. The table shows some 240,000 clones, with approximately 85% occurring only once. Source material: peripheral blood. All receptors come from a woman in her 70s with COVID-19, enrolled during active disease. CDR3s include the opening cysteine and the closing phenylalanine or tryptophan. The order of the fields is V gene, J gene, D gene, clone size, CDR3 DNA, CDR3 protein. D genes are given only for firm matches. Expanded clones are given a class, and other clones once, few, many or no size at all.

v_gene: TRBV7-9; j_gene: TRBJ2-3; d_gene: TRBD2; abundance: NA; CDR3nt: TGTGCCAGCAGCATAGTCCCGGGACTAGCGGGACCCACAGATACGCAGTATTTT; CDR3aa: CASSIVPGLAGPTDTQYF
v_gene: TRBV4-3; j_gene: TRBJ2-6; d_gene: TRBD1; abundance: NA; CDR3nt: TGCGCCAGCAGCCCGCGGACAGGGCCTGGGGCCAACGTCCTGACTTTC; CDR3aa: CASSPRTGPGANVLTF
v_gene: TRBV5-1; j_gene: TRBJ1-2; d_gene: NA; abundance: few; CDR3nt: TGCGCCAGCAGCTTGGCGGGGGTCACGCGAACTAACTATGGCTACACCTTC; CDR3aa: CASSLAGVTRTNYGYTF
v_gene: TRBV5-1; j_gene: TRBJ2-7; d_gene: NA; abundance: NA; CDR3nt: TGCGCCAGCAGCTTGATGGGGAGAACCCACTACGAGCAGTACTTC; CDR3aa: CASSLMGRTHYEQYF
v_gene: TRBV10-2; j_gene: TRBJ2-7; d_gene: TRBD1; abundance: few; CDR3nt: TGCGCCAGCCGGGACAGGGGATCTTACGAGCAGTACTTC; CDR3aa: CASRDRGSYEQYF
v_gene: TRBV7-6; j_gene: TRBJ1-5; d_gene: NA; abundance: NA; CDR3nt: TGTGCCAGCAGCTTAGAGGGGCCTAGCAATCAGCCCCAGCATTTT; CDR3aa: CASSLEGPSNQPQHF
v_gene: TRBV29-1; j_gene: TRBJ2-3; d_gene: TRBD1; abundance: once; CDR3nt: TGCAGCGTGTGGGGACAGGGTGGCACAGATACGCAGTATTTT; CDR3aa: CSVWGQGGTDTQYF
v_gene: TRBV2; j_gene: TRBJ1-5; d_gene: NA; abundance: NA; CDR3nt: TGTGCCAGCAGTTCTCAGGGGACAAGCAATCAGCCCCAGCATTTT; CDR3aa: CASSSQGTSNQPQHF
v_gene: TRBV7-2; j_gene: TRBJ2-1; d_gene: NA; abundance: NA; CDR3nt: TGTGCCAGCAGCACGTGGGGGGTTGAGCAGTTCTTC; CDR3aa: CASSTWGVEQFF
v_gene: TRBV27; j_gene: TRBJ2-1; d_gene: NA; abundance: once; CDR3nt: TGTGCCAGCAGTTTACTTGTTCAGGGATGGACTGAGCAGTTCTTC; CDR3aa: CASSLLVQGWTEQFF
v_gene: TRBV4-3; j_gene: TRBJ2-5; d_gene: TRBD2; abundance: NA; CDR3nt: TGCGCCAGCAGCCAAAAGCGGACTAGCGGGGGGGGAGAGACCCAGTACTTC; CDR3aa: CASSQKRTSGGGETQYF
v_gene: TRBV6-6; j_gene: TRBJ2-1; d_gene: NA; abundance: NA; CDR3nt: TGTGCCAGCAGCACGTCCGGGTTACTGGAGAATGAGCAGTTCTTC; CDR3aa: CASSTSGLLENEQFF
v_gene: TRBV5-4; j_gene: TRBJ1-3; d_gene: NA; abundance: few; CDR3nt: TGTGCCAGCAGCCCGCAACCTCAGGCTTTCTCTGGAAACACCATATATTTT; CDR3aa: CASSPQPQAFSGNTIYF
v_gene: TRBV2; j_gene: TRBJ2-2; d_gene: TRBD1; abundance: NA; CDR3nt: TGTGCCAGCGTAAACCGAGGACAGGAGAGCACCGGGGAGCTGTTTTTT; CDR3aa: CASVNRGQESTGELFF
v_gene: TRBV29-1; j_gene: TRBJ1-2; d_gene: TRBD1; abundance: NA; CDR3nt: TGCAGCGTTGAAGGAAGGGGACAGGGGTTCGGCTACACCTTC; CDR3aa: CSVEGRGQGFGYTF
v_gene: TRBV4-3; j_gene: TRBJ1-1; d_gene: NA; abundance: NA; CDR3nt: TGCGCCAGCAGCCAAGATAGTAGACTGCCCTCTGAAGCTTTCTTT; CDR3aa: CASSQDSRLPSEAFF
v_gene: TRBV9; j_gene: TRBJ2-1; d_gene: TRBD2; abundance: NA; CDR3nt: TGTGCCAGCAGTATAGGCGGGAGATCCTACAATGAGCAGTTCTTC; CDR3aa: CASSIGGRSYNEQFF
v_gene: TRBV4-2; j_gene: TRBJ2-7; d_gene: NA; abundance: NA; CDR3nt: TGTGCCAGCAGCCAAGATGAAGAATCGGCCTACGAGCAGTACTTC; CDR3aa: CASSQDEESAYEQYF
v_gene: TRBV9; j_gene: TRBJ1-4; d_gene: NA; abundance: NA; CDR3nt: TGTGCCAGCAGCGTAGGAGTGGCAGGGCATAATGAAAAACTGTTTTTT; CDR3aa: CASSVGVAGHNEKLFF
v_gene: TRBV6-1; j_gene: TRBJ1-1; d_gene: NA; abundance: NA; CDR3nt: TGTGCCAGCAGTGAAACCGGACAAGCGAACACTGAAGCTTTCTTT; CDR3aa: CASSETGQANTEAFF
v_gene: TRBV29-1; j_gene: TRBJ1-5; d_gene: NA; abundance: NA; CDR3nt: TGCAGCGTTACATTGAGGGGAGGGAATAGCAATCAGCCCCAGCATTTT; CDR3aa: CSVTLRGGNSNQPQHF
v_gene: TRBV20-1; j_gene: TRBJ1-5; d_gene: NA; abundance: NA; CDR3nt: TGCAGTGCTAGTTCTCAGTTCAATCAGCCCCAGCATTTT; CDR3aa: CSASSQFNQPQHF
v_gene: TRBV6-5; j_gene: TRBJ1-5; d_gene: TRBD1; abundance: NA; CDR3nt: TGTGCCAGGACACAGGGGGTGGATGGTCAGCCCCAGCATTTT; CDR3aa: CARTQGVDGQPQHF
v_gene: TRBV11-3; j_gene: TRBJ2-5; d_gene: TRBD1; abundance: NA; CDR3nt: TGTGCCAGCAGAACGACAGGGCTTGAAGAGACCCAGTACTTC; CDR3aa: CASRTTGLEETQYF
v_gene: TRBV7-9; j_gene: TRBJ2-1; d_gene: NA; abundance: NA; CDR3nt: TGTGCCAGCAGCCAATTCGCGGGCCGGAATGAGCAGTTCTTC; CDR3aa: CASSQFAGRNEQFF
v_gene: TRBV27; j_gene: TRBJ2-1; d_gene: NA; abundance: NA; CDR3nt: TGTGCCAGCAGTCCGCGGACATCGTCCCTAAATTATGAGCAGTTCTTC; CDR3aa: CASSPRTSSLNYEQFF
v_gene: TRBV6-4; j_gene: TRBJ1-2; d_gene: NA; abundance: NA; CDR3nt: TGTGCCAGCAGTGACGGGGGGGCGGGAAATGGCTACACCTTC; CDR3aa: CASSDGGAGNGYTF
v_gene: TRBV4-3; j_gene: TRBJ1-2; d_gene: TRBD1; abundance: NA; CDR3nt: TGCGCCAGCAGCCAGGCAAGGGGGCGCGACTCTGGCTACACCTTC; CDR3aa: CASSQARGRDSGYTF
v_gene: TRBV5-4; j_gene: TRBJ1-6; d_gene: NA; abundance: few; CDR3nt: TGTGCCAGCAGCTTGGCGGGTCAGGGGAATTCACCCCTCCACTTT; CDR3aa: CASSLAGQGNSPLHF
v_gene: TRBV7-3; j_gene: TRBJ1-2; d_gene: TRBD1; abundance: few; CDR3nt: TGTGCCAGCAGCCTCGACAGGGGCCCCTATGGCTACACCTTC; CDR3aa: CASSLDRGPYGYTF